The rows below give T cell receptor beta chains drawn from one sample of a study of T cell responses to AZD1222 COVID-19 vaccine. Sequencing was performed with immunoSEQ multiplex PCR; in TCRdb, only in-frame clones are kept and a portion is missing. This table has 150,000 to 200,000 clones, 85% to 95% appearing once. The source was peripheral blood, collected on day 0 of AZD1222 vaccination. The receptors originated from an adult in good health. CDR3s include the opening cysteine and the closing phenylalanine or tryptophan. A D gene is named only where the DNA matches it firmly. Clone sizes are given selectively: once, few, many, or a class where the clone is expanded.

d_call,j_call,v_call,clone_size,cdr3_nt,cdr3_aa
TRBD2,TRBJ2-1,TRBV20-1,NA,TGCAGTGCTAGTTTGTGGCGGGGGGGCCCTGGTGAGCAGTTCTTC,CSASLWRGGPGEQFF
NA,TRBJ1-5,TRBV6-2/TRBV6-3,once,TGTGCCAGCCGCCACATACGTCAGCCCCAGCATTTT,CASRHIRQPQHF
NA,TRBJ1-2,TRBV4-2,NA,TGTGCCAGCAGCCAACAGGCCCAGGGAGGGTATGGCTACACCTTC,CASSQQAQGGYGYTF
NA,TRBJ1-5,TRBV9,NA,TGTGCCAGCAGCCCGGGGGTCGGGAATCAGCCCCAGCATTTT,CASSPGVGNQPQHF
NA,TRBJ1-5,TRBV7-8,NA,TGTGCCAGCAGCTTAGTTAGGGAAACGAATCAGCCCCAGCATTTT,CASSLVRETNQPQHF
TRBD1,TRBJ1-6,TRBV7-2,NA,TGTGCCAGCAGCTTATGGGGGACAGGGAGCTCCTATAATTCACCCCTCCACTTT,CASSLWGTGSSYNSPLHF
NA,TRBJ1-5,TRBV6-5,NA,TGTGCCAGCAGTTACTACAAGAATCAGCCCCAGCATTTT,CASSYYKNQPQHF
TRBD2,TRBJ2-3,TRBV7-2,NA,TGTGCCAGCAGCCTAGGTCTGGGCGGGGGTACTAGCACAGATACGCAGTATTTT,CASSLGLGGGTSTDTQYF
TRBD2,TRBJ2-1,TRBV11-2,once,TGTGCCAGCAGCTTAGATGGGGGGGGTTATAATGAGCAGTTCTTC,CASSLDGGGYNEQFF
TRBD1,TRBJ1-2,TRBV3-1/TRBV3-2,NA,TGTGCCAGCAGCCAAGAATGGACTACCCAGGGACAGCCTGGAAAATATGGCTACACCTTC,CASSQEWTTQGQPGKYGYTF
NA,TRBJ1-2,TRBV19,NA,TGTGCCAGTAGTACTCCTTCAGGCGGGACCTATGGCTACACCTTC,CASSTPSGGTYGYTF
NA,TRBJ2-7,TRBV4-3,NA,TGCGCCAGCAGCCAAGATAGGATAACCGCACAGTACTTC,CASSQDRITAQYF
TRBD2,TRBJ2-1,TRBV27,NA,TGTGCCAGCAGTCCGGGACTAAGTGGGAATGAGCAGTTCTTC,CASSPGLSGNEQFF
NA,TRBJ1-1,TRBV5-5,NA,TGTGCCAGCAGGCAAGTCGGGGGGCGAACTGAAGCTTTCTTT,CASRQVGGRTEAFF
NA,TRBJ2-5,TRBV28,NA,TGTGCCAGCAGCCGTGGGGATTTGCCGGAGACCCAGTACTTC,CASSRGDLPETQYF
NA,TRBJ1-5,TRBV6-1,NA,TGTGCCAGCAGTGAGGCAGGGTTAAATCAGCCCCAGCATTTT,CASSEAGLNQPQHF
NA,TRBJ1-1,TRBV18,NA,TGTGCCAGCTCACCACCGAGGGGCACAAGCAGGGTTAACACTGAAGCTTTCTTT,CASSPPRGTSRVNTEAFF
NA,TRBJ2-1,TRBV5-1,NA,TGCGCCAGCAGCTTGGGAGTCCGGAGGGATGAGCAGTTCTTC,CASSLGVRRDEQFF
TRBD1,TRBJ1-2,TRBV5-1,NA,TGCGCCAGCAGCCCGGGACAGACTAACTATGGCTACACCTTC,CASSPGQTNYGYTF
NA,TRBJ1-6,TRBV19,few,TGTGCCAGTAGTACGCAAGTTCAGACTCCCCTCCACTTT,CASSTQVQTPLHF
NA,TRBJ1-5,TRBV2,NA,TGTGCCAGCATGCTGGGGGATTCAGGGGTTCAGCCCCAGCATTTT,CASMLGDSGVQPQHF
NA,TRBJ2-5,TRBV6-2/TRBV6-3,NA,TGTGCCAGCAGTTACGGGGGACGGGGAGAGACCCAGTACTTC,CASSYGGRGETQYF
TRBD1,TRBJ2-7,TRBV6-5,NA,TGTGCCAGCAGCCGGGACAGGGTCTACGAGCAGTACTTC,CASSRDRVYEQYF
TRBD1,TRBJ1-5,TRBV10-2,NA,TGCGCCAGCGGTTACATACCCGGGACAGGGGGTTCTAATCAGCCCCAGCATTTT,CASGYIPGTGGSNQPQHF
TRBD1,TRBJ2-2,TRBV7-7,NA,TGTGCCAGCAGGCCCGGGACAGTGGACACCGGGGAGCTGTTTTTT,CASRPGTVDTGELFF
NA,TRBJ1-4,TRBV2,few,TGTGCCAGCAGGGAACTTTCAACTAATGAAAAACTGTTTTTT,CASRELSTNEKLFF
TRBD2,TRBJ2-5,TRBV27,NA,TGTGCCAGCAGCCATACGGGGGGACGGGAGACCCAGTACTTC,CASSHTGGRETQYF
NA,TRBJ2-2,TRBV4-1,NA,TGCGCCAGCAGCCAAGTTTCTCCTACCGGGGAGCTGTTTTTT,CASSQVSPTGELFF
TRBD1,TRBJ2-7,TRBV27,NA,TGTGCCAGCAGTATTACAGGGGAGTCATACGAGCAGTACTTC,CASSITGESYEQYF
TRBD2,TRBJ2-1,TRBV6-5,NA,TGTGCCAGCAGTTACCGTGGGACTACCTCCTACAATGAGCAGTTCTTC,CASSYRGTTSYNEQFF
NA,TRBJ1-5,TRBV28,once,TGTGCCAGCACCACATCCTGGGGACCCTTGAGCAATCAGCCCCAGCATTTT,CASTTSWGPLSNQPQHF
NA,TRBJ1-2,TRBV3-1/TRBV3-2,NA,TGTGCCAGCAGCCCCAGGGTTACTTATGGCTACACCTTC,CASSPRVTYGYTF
TRBD1,TRBJ2-7,TRBV3-1/TRBV3-2,NA,TGTGCCAGCAGCCGATCGGGACAGGGGAACTACGAGCAGTACTTC,CASSRSGQGNYEQYF
NA,TRBJ2-3,TRBV11-1,once,TGTGCCAGCAGCTTAATGCAGAGCACAGATACGCAGTATTTT,CASSLMQSTDTQYF
NA,TRBJ1-1,TRBV5-1,NA,TGCGCCAGCAGCCCTACGCCCGACAGCCCTGAAGCTTTCTTT,CASSPTPDSPEAFF